This T cell receptor (beta chain) was identified in a study of post-analysis software for immune sequencing data. Study in general: Clinical courses comprised relapsing-remitting, secondary progressive and progressive-relapsing multiple sclerosis.

The authors incorporated unique molecular identifiers into the TCR beta cDNA libraries. Once about 0.95 to 10 million T cells were used, roughly 490,000 cDNA molecules resulted. Via MiXCR, TCRdb re-called the PCR reads, giving one row per CDR3 protein. The sample lists hundreds of thousands of distinct CDR3 sequences, 36% occurring once. Trimming took off 8 bases at V and 1 base at J, with 8 bases between the two ends. The germline V gene has CDR1 LNHDA and CDR2 SQIVND (reference sequence). The CDR3 totals 12 residues. A remark on this clonotype: Its antigen remains unidentified.

Study-level results: The study found significantly lower normalized Chao1 diversity in multiple sclerosis patients than in controls. Five TRBV segments, including TRBV5-6, TRBV5-1 and TRBV20-1, were more frequent in patients than controls.

The source material was blood. This sequence was found in a girl aged 5 to 17 with multiple sclerosis. The V and J genes are TRBV19 and TRBJ1-2, with D hard to call. CDR3 sequence (DNA): TGTGCCAGTGGAGAGCTTAACTATGGCTACACCTTC. Its translation: CASGELNYGYTF. The full variable domain, with the rest looked up from reference TRBV19 and TRBJ1-2, is DGGITQSPKYLFRKEGQNVTLSCEQNLNHDAMYWYRQDPGQGLRLIYYSQIVNDFQKGDIAEGYSVSREKKESFPLTVTSAQKNPTAFYLCASGELNYGYTFGSGTRLTVV.